These 14 T cell receptor beta chains were sequenced from one sample in a study of cytomegalovirus exposure and HLA in healthy donors. TCRdb's table, derived via immunoSEQ multiplex PCR, lists solely in-frame clones and lacks some. The table includes 45,000 or so clones, 93% detected once. Sequencing was performed on PBMCs. These TCRs come from a woman aged 18 to 35 in good health and CMV-seronegative.

The V call is TRBV30, the J call TRBJ2-7, with 8 bases that match TRBD2. The CDR3 has 15 residues. Germline loops: CDR1 GTSNPN, CDR2 SVGIG (reference sequence). The J segment lost 1 base and the V segment lost 5 bases, leaving 10 bases of the junction unmatched. CDR3 bases: TGTGCCTGGGGGGATCAAAAGCGGGGGTCCTACGAGCAGTACTTC. Translating gives CAWGDQKRGSYEQYF.

This clone was recorded once. V is TRBV9 and J is TRBJ2-3; 10 bases line up with TRBD2. With V trimmed by 4 bases and J by 2 bases, 7 bases remained unmatched. Germline CDR1 SGDLS, CDR2 YYNGEE. This CDR3 has 16 amino acids. CDR3 amino acids: CASSLTAGGTTDTQYF. The CDR3 DNA is TGTGCCAGCAGCCTTACAGCGGGAGGGACCACAGATACGCAGTATTTT.

The chain carries TRBV6-1 and TRBJ2-7, with 7 bases fitting TRBD2. Germline V CDR1 and CDR2: MNHNS, SASEGT. V shed 6 bases, J shed 3 bases, and the junction held 11 bases outside the gene matches. This CDR3 spans 15 amino acids. The CDR3 sequence: CASRTIGGRDYEQYF. CDR3 DNA: TGTGCCAGCAGAACCATTGGGGGGAGGGACTACGAGCAGTACTTC.

This clone was counted only a few times. CDR3 sequence: CASSESMGVEQYF. In nucleotides, the CDR3 is TGTGCCAGCAGTGAATCTATGGGAGTCGAGCAGTACTTC. The V call is TRBV25-1, the J call TRBJ2-7; D is possibly TRBD2 (5 bases). Germline CDR1 reads MGHDK; CDR2 reads SYGVNS. Trimming stripped 1 base from V and 6 bases from J, with 10 bases between. This CDR3 contains 13 residues.

The rearrangement joins TRBV18 to TRBJ1-2; 8 bases match TRBD1. The CDR3 is 15 amino acids. CDR1 is KGHSH, CDR2 LQKENI, per germline. Unmatched junction bases numbered 12, after V lost 4 bases and J lost 8 bases. CDR3 sequence (DNA): TGTGCCAGCTCACTAGAACGGACAGGGCGTGGGGGCTACACCTTC. Translating it yields CASSLERTGRGGYTF.

The chain has TRBV10-3 and TRBJ1-3; D is possibly TRBD1 (6 bases). Germline V gene data show CDR1 as ENHRY and CDR2 as SYGVKD. The CDR3 runs to 15 residues. The ends were cut back, 3 bases at V and 4 bases at J, with 13 bases in the middle. The CDR3 loop is CAISDTGKRGNTIYF. CDR3 nucleotides: TGTGCCATCAGTGATACAGGGAAGAGGGGAAACACCATATATTTT.

The V gene is TRBV9, the J gene TRBJ2-1; 11 nucleotides line up with TRBD2. Per germline, CDR1 SGDLS and CDR2 YYNGEE. Germline trimming cut 3 bases from V and 0 bases from J; bases unmatched to any gene: 2. This CDR3 contains 16 residues. Here the CDR3 reads CASSGTSGSSYNEQFF. The CDR3 DNA reads TGTGCCAGCAGCGGCACTAGCGGGAGCTCCTACAATGAGCAGTTCTTC.

CDR3 amino acids: CASSSPGAGGSEAFF. The CDR3, as DNA: TGTGCCAGCAGTTCCCCCGGGGCAGGGGGGAGTGAAGCTTTCTTT. This chain uses TRBV28 with TRBJ1-1, with TRBD1 identical over 7 bases. From germline, CDR1 is MDHEN and CDR2 SYDVKM. The CDR3 spans 15 residues. V lost 4 bases to trimming and J lost 7 bases; unmatched junction nucleotides: 12.

The CDR3 here is CASSALTWTGNEKLFF. Written as DNA, the CDR3 is TGTGCCAGCAGCGCCTTAACGTGGACAGGGAACGAAAAACTGTTTTTT. This chain joins TRBV4-2 and TRBJ1-4, with 8 bases identical to TRBD1. J gave up 8 bases and V 5 bases, and 13 bases lay outside the gene matches. This CDR3 has 16 amino acids. Germline V gene lookup returns CDR1 LGHNA and CDR2 YNFKEQ.

The sample holds one count of this clone. V is TRBV5-1 and J is TRBJ1-3; D is perhaps TRBD1 (6 bases). V was clipped by 0 bases and J by 4 bases, with 14 bases between them. The CDR3 has 16 amino acids. Germline CDR1 and CDR2: SGHRS and YFSETQ. This CDR3 is CASSLERTAAGNTIYF. CDR3 DNA sequence: TGCGCCAGCAGCTTGGAACGGACAGCCGCCGGAAACACCATATATTTT.

This clone came up once. The chain is built from TRBV5-4 and TRBJ2-1; TRBD2 matches at 13 bases. The CDR3 is 16 amino acids. The V gene's germline CDR1 is SGHNT and CDR2 YYREEE (reference sequence). V trimming: 4 bases; J trimming: 8 bases; junction bases outside the gene matches: 9. The CDR3 protein is CASSPAGLAGMYEQFF. In DNA, the CDR3 is TGTGCCAGCAGCCCGGCGGGACTAGCGGGAATGTATGAGCAGTTCTTC.

The chain joins TRBV5-1 to TRBJ2-7; 10 bases are shared with TRBD2. The germline V gene encodes CDR1 SGHRS and CDR2 YFSETQ. Trimming took 1 base from V and 5 from J; bases not matched to a gene: 3. The CDR3 sequence is 14 residues long. This CDR3 is CASSLSGGAHEQYF. The CDR3 DNA sequence: TGCGCCAGCAGCTTGAGCGGGGGGGCCCACGAGCAGTACTTC.

This chain connects TRBV5-6 to TRBJ2-7; D not certain. CDR3 size: 15 residues. The germline gives CDR1 SGHDT, CDR2 YYEEEE. Trimming took 0 bases from V and 0 from J, leaving 10 bases between them. The CDR3 nucleotides read TGTGCCAGCAGCTTGGCCACTTCTAGCTCCTACGAGCAGTACTTC. It encodes CASSLATSSSYEQYF.

J is TRBJ2-5 and V is TRBV11-2, with no clear D. V was trimmed by 4 bases and J by 4 bases, leaving 7 bases between them. The CDR3 totals 12 residues. The germline CDR1 and CDR2 sequences are SGHAT and FQNNGV. This CDR3 is CASSSLGETQYF. For the CDR3, the DNA is TGTGCCAGCAGCTCCCTAGGAGAGACCCAGTACTTC.